Following are 27 T cell receptor beta chains from one sample sequenced in a study of T cells in Graves' hyperthyroidism and ophthalmopathy. RNA transcripts gave rise to amplified TCR beta CDR3 regions. HTBI primers were employed in a first-round RT-PCR of the TCR CDR3. Each CDR3 protein is one row after TCRdb ran MiXCR on the multiplex PCR reads. The table records 200,000 to 250,000 distinct CDR3 sequences, roughly 17% of them present only once. The sequencing input was blood. The receptors were sampled from a woman aged 18-35 years with Graves' ophthalmopathy.

For this clonotype: Since a much larger clone is just one base distant, this may be a read error. CDR3 bases: TGCGCCAGCAACCCCGAGGGGATTAATTCTGGAAACACCATATATTTT. This encodes CASNPEGINSGNTIYF. This chain links TRBV4-1 with TRBJ1-3; possible D gene TRBD1, 5 bases. CDR3 length equals 16 residues. Germline assignment: CDR1 MGHRA and CDR2 YSYEKL. The V end was cut by 7 bases, the J end by 1 base, with 17 bases between.

This clonotype was seen at least ten times. V and J are TRBV10-3 and TRBJ2-2; 7 bases align to TRBD2. The ends lost 11 bases at V and 7 bases at J; junction bases unmatched: 16. CDR3 length equals 15 residues. From germline, CDR1 is ENHRY and CDR2 SYGVKD. In nucleotides, the CDR3 is TGTGCCGGTTACCCCGGGAGGCAAGAGAGCGGGGAGCTGTTTTTT. Residues: CAGYPGRQESGELFF.

The sample holds many counts of this clonotype. This chain links TRBV6-1 with TRBJ1-2; perhaps TRBD1 as D (6 bases). The CDR3 is 14 amino acids. Per germline, CDR1 MNHNS and CDR2 SASEGT. V dropped 5 bases and J dropped 6 bases, with 16 bases sitting between them. The CDR3 region is CASSQQGNRDGYTF. CDR3 bases: TGTGCCAGCAGTCAACAGGGAAATAGAGATGGCTACACCTTC.

This clonotype came up many times. V gene TRBV20-1 combines with J gene TRBJ2-1, with 11 bases that match TRBD2. The CDR3 is made up of 13 amino acids. CDR1 is DFQATT and CDR2 is SNEGSKA in the germline V gene (reference sequence). V lost 7 bases, J lost 4 bases, and 3 bases stayed unmatched. The CDR3 nucleotides are TGCAGTGGGGTAGCGGGAGGGTACAATGAGCAGTTCTTC. This gives the protein CSGVAGGYNEQFF.

This clonotype was recorded many times. V is TRBV19 and J is TRBJ1-1; D is undetermined. The germline V and J ends were trimmed by 4 bases and 7 bases, with 10 bases remaining between them. The CDR3 has 12 amino acids. The V gene's germline CDR1 is LNHDA and CDR2 SQIVND (reference sequence). The CDR3: CASSTAGIEAFF. CDR3 DNA sequence: TGTGCCAGTAGTACGGCCGGGATTGAAGCTTTCTTT.

The chain has TRBV5-1 and TRBJ1-1; D uncertain. The CDR3 is 14 amino acids. Trimming removed 2 bases from V and 4 bases from J, with 12 bases in between. The germline V gene has CDR1 SGHRS and CDR2 YFSETQ. The DNA of the CDR3 is TGCGCCAGCAGCTTCGCCCGGGGAAGCACTGAAGCTTTCTTT. Its protein product is CASSFARGSTEAFF.

This clonotype was recorded many times. The chain employs TRBV6-2 or TRBV6-3 and TRBJ1-5; D unresolved. The germline gives CDR1 MNHEY, CDR2 SVGEGT. The CDR3 is made up of 19 amino acids. Trimming removed 2 bases from V and 2 bases from J, with 22 bases in between. The CDR3 here is CASSYDDTDGVYGNQPQHF. The CDR3 nucleotides are TGTGCCAGCAGTTACGACGACACGGACGGAGTTTATGGCAATCAGCCCCAGCATTTT.

The chain is built from TRBV5-1 and TRBJ2-3; D possibly corresponds to TRBD2 (6 bases). CDR3 size: 15 residues. The V end lost 3 bases, the J end lost 5 bases, and 16 bases lay between the germline ends. Germline V gene lookup returns CDR1 SGHRS and CDR2 YFSETQ. In DNA form, the CDR3 reads TGCGCCAGCAGCTCCTTAGGGCGGGATAAAGATACGCAGTATTTT. Amino acids: CASSSLGRDKDTQYF.

This clonotype has a handful of counts. This may stem from a read error, because a much larger clone lies one nucleotide away. This rearrangement joins TRBV6-2 or TRBV6-3 to TRBJ2-7; D is possibly TRBD1 (5 bases). Germline CDR1 reads MNHEY; CDR2 reads SVGEGT. Trimming left V 5 bases short and J 6 bases short, with 11 bases between. The CDR3 loop spans 12 amino acids. CDR3 protein: CASSQSGFEQYF. CDR3 DNA sequence: TGTGCCAGCAGTCAGTCAGGGTTCGAGCAGTACTTC.

This clonotype has ten or more counts. This sequence joins TRBV9 and TRBJ2-3; no definite D call. The length of the CDR3 is 15 residues. The V end was cut by 4 bases, the J end by 6 bases, with 18 bases between. Germline CDR1 SGDLS, CDR2 YYNGEE. This chain's CDR3 is CASSNGPSPGDTQYF. The DNA of the CDR3 is TGTGCCAGCAGCAACGGGCCTTCTCCTGGCGATACGCAGTATTTT.

The V gene is TRBV18, the J gene TRBJ1-2; the match to TRBD1 covers 8 bases. With V trimmed by 5 bases and J by 5 bases, 7 bases remained unmatched. The CDR3 totals 14 residues. In germline, CDR1 is KGHSH, CDR2 LQKENI. The chain's CDR3 is CASSSTGAGYGYTF. CDR3 DNA sequence: TGTGCCAGCTCATCGACAGGGGCCGGATATGGCTACACCTTC.

This clonotype was counted ten times or more. The chain is built from TRBV28 and TRBJ2-7, with 9 bases identical to TRBD1. The germline CDR1 and CDR2 sequences are MDHEN and SYDVKM. The CDR3 runs to 15 residues. Losses at the gene ends were 6 bases for V and 0 bases for J; bases not matched to a gene: 6. CDR3 sequence (DNA): TGTGCCAGCAGAATCGACAGGGGGAGCTCCTACGAGCAGTACTTC. Translation: CASRIDRGSSYEQYF. Full variable domain (missing parts from reference TRBV28 and TRBJ2-7): DVKVTQSSRYLVKRTGEKVFLECVQDMDHENMFWYRQDPGLGLRLIYFSYDVKMKEKGDIPEGYSVSREKKERFSLILESASTNQTSMYLCASRIDRGSSYEQYFGPGTRLTVT.

This clonotype was recorded many times. This chain links TRBV3-1 with TRBJ2-2, with D unclear. Germline CDR1 and CDR2: LGHDT and YNNKEL (reference sequence). CDR3 length equals 14 residues. V was pared by 4 bases and J by 8 bases, with 14 bases between. DNA of the CDR3: TGTGCCAGCAGCCGGTTGAACCAAGAGGGGGAGCTGTTTTTT. It specifies CASSRLNQEGELFF.

The CDR3 loop reads CASSIRLAGATYNEQFF. CDR3 in DNA: TGTGCCAGTAGTATCAGGCTAGCGGGAGCGACCTACAATGAGCAGTTCTTC. The chain uses TRBV19 and TRBJ2-1, with 10 nucleotides matching TRBD2. CDR1 LNHDA and CDR2 SQIVND come from the germline V gene (reference sequence). Losses at the gene ends were 3 bases for V and 2 bases for J; bases not matched to a gene: 7. CDR3 size: 17 residues.

This clonotype was seen repeatedly, ten times or more. The genes are TRBV30 and TRBJ1-2; D not resolved. Deletions cut 0 bases from V and 4 bases from J, with 9 bases between. Per germline, CDR1 GTSNPN and CDR2 SVGIG (reference sequence). The length of the CDR3 is 13 residues. In nucleotides, the CDR3 is TGTGCCTGGAGTGTAGGAGGCCCCTATGGCTACACCTTC. Its protein is CAWSVGGPYGYTF.

This chain joins TRBV6-2 or TRBV6-3 and TRBJ2-3; 14 bases agree with TRBD2. After removal of 0 bases from V and 2 bases from J, the junction contained 13 bases not matched to a gene. This CDR3 has 21 amino acids. CDR1 and CDR2 (germline): MNHEY, SVGEGT. CDR3 nucleotide sequence: TGTGCCAGCAGTTACTCGAAATATGGCAGGACTAGCGGGGGGTCCACAGATACGCAGTATTTT. Translating gives CASSYSKYGRTSGGSTDTQYF.

This clonotype came up many times. The chain uses TRBV19 and TRBJ2-7; tentatively, D is TRBD2 (6 bases). Looked up from germline, CDR1 is LNHDA and CDR2 is SQIVND (reference sequence). V was pared by 3 bases and J by 3 bases, with 15 bases between. This CDR3 contains 15 residues. In DNA, the CDR3 is TGTGCCAGTAGTATCGTCGGGAGCGGTGGCTACGAGCAGTACTTC. Encoded protein: CASSIVGSGGYEQYF.

This clonotype was counted at least ten times. The rearrangement uses TRBV12-3 or TRBV12-4 and TRBJ2-5, with 9 bases lining up with TRBD2. CDR3 length: 12 residues. V shed 7 bases and J 5 bases; nucleotides not matched to a gene: 2. The CDR3 nucleotides are TGTGCCAGCATTGGACTAGCGGAGACCCAGTACTTC. This codes for CASIGLAETQYF.

In this sample, this clonotype turned up many times. The chain carries TRBV7-2 and TRBJ2-1; unclear D gene. Between the trimmed V and J ends, which lost 0 bases and 7 bases, there was a span of 10 bases. Germline CDR1 reads SGHTA; CDR2 reads FQGNSA. CDR3 length equals 14 residues. The CDR3 DNA sequence: TGTGCCAGCAGCTTAGCTGTGTTTAGGAATGAGCAGTTCTTC. It is translated as CASSLAVFRNEQFF.

There are many counts of this clonotype. The rearrangement joins TRBV2 to TRBJ2-7; 7 positions match TRBD1. Trimming at V came to 3 bases and at J to 4 bases, leaving 6 bases not matched to a gene. The CDR3 runs to 14 residues. CDR1 and CDR2 (germline): SNHLY, FYNNEI. This CDR3 reads CASSEAGGDYEQYF. As DNA, the CDR3 is TGTGCCAGCAGTGAGGCAGGGGGAGATTACGAGCAGTACTTC.

This clonotype has a count of ten or more. The V call is TRBV20-1, the J call TRBJ1-6, with D perhaps TRBD1 (6 bases). The CDR3 spans 13 residues. CDR1 DFQATT and CDR2 SNEGSKA come from the germline V gene (reference sequence). V was shortened by 6 bases and J by 7 bases, with 13 bases between the two germline ends. DNA for the CDR3: TGCAGTGCCATGGGGGCAGCCAATTCACCCCTCCACTTT. Its translation is CSAMGAANSPLHF.

This clonotype was counted many times. The chain couples TRBV28 to TRBJ1-4; D might be TRBD1 (5 bases). The germline CDR1 and CDR2 sequences are MDHEN and SYDVKM. CDR3 size: 17 residues. V was clipped by 2 bases and J by 0 bases, with 13 bases between them. The CDR3 nucleotides are TGTGCCAGCAGTTTACCGATAACAGGACCAACTAATGAAAAACTGTTTTTT. It specifies CASSLPITGPTNEKLFF.

At least ten counts were recorded for this clonotype. The rearrangement joins TRBV15 to TRBJ2-7; D gene ambiguous. CDR3 length equals 12 residues. Trimming cost V 1 base and J 6 bases, with 7 bases left between them. Per germline, CDR1 LNHNV and CDR2 YYDKDF (reference sequence). The CDR3 nucleotides are TGTGCCACCAGCAGAGGTTGGGCCGAGCAGTACTTC. It specifies CATSRGWAEQYF.

The table lists this clonotype with many counts. The CDR3: CAVQGRNQPQHF. CDR3 sequence (DNA): TGCGCAGTGCAGGGACGCAATCAGCCCCAGCATTTT. This chain connects TRBV5-1 to TRBJ1-5, with a tentative D call TRBD1 (5 bases). CDR3 length: 12 amino acids. Germline CDR1 and CDR2: SGHRS and YFSETQ.

This clonotype was seen at least ten times. The rearrangement joins TRBV7-9 to TRBJ2-3; D may be TRBD2 (5 bases). The ends were cut back, 3 bases at V and 8 bases at J, with 9 bases in the middle. This CDR3 comprises 12 residues. Germline V gene sequence: CDR1 SEHNR, CDR2 FQNEAQ (reference sequence). CDR3 nucleotide sequence: TGTGCCAGCAGCTTGAGCGGAGGTACGCAGTATTTT. It encodes CASSLSGGTQYF.

Many counts were recorded for this clonotype. The chain uses TRBV6-5 and TRBJ1-2, with D perhaps matching TRBD1 (6 bases). CDR3 length equals 14 residues. Germline-derived CDR1 and CDR2 are MNHEY and SVGAGI. The V and J ends lost 0 bases and 8 bases respectively, with 13 bases between them. As DNA, the CDR3 is TGTGCCAGCAGTTACTCTGGACAGTCTAGAGGCTACACCTTC. Its protein is CASSYSGQSRGYTF.

This clonotype was detected ten times or more. The J gene is TRBJ1-1, the V gene TRBV19, with D tentatively TRBD1 (6 bases). The CDR3 runs to 16 residues. Germline CDR1 and CDR2: LNHDA and SQIVND (reference sequence). The CDR3 coding sequence is TGTTCTGCGGGTGGGACAAGTAGTGGCCGGAACACTGAAGCTTTCTTT. This sequence encodes CSAGGTSSGRNTEAFF.